These 22 T cell receptor beta chains were sequenced from one sample in a study of shared clonotypes between healthy human individuals. Here immunoSEQ multiplex PCR was the method, and the copy in TCRdb shows in-frame clones only, minus some. The sample yields 850,000 to 1,200,000 clones, under 80% seen once. Sequenced input: memory CD4+ T cells sorted from blood. Noted subset: CD45RA-negative fraction. The receptor source for this set is a man between 18 and 29 years old in good health.

The chain links TRBV6-6 to TRBJ1-5; D remains unclear. Germline V gene data show CDR1 as MNHNY and CDR2 as SVGAGI (reference sequence). This CDR3 region has 14 residues. Trimming took 4 bases from V and 1 from J, leaving 8 bases between them. The CDR3 here is CASSFRESNQPQHF. CDR3 in DNA: TGTGCCAGCAGTTTCCGGGAGAGCAATCAGCCCCAGCATTTT.

The chain combines TRBV19 with TRBJ2-5; TRBD2 matches at 11 bases. With 10 bases clipped from V and 1 base from J, the junction kept 5 bases outside the gene matches. The CDR3 loop spans 14 amino acids. From germline, CDR1 is LNHDA and CDR2 SQIVND (reference sequence). DNA of the CDR3: TGTGCCACCTCGACTAGCGGGGTCCAAGAGACCCAGTACTTC. Amino acid sequence: CATSTSGVQETQYF. Looking up the rest from reference TRBV19 and TRBJ2-5 gives the full variable domain: DGGITQSPKYLFRKEGQNVTLSCEQNLNHDAMYWYRQDPGQGLRLIYYSQIVNDFQKGDIAEGYSVSREKKESFPLTVTSAQKNPTAFYLCATSTSGVQETQYFGPGTRLLVL.

About this clone: This sample also contains other DNA sequences that code for the same CDR3. DNA for the CDR3: TGTGCCAGCAGTGAAAAGGGCTCCTATGGCTACACCTTC. Protein product: CASSEKGSYGYTF. This chain joins TRBV6-1 and TRBJ1-2; the D is unclear. The CDR3 consists of 13 residues. Trimming shortened V by 2 bases and J by 4 bases, and 8 bases separated the two germline ends. CDR1 is MNHNS, CDR2 SASEGT, per germline.

This chain links TRBV2 with TRBJ2-7; D ambiguous. With 4 bases removed from V and 0 bases from J, the gap between germline ends came to 10 bases. Per the germline V gene, CDR1 is SNHLY and CDR2 is FYNNEI. CDR3 size: 14 residues. The CDR3 protein is CASSGQLNSYEQYF. CDR3 bases: TGTGCCAGCAGTGGGCAGTTGAACTCCTACGAGCAGTACTTC.

This clone was found once. This chain joins TRBV12-5 and TRBJ2-1; 8 bases map to TRBD1. Germline values: CDR1 LGHNT, CDR2 FRNRAP. After removal of 7 bases from V and 7 bases from J, the junction contained 6 bases not matched to a gene. CDR3 size: 13 residues. CDR3 region: CASAADRVNEQFF. CDR3 bases: TGTGCTAGTGCTGCGGACAGGGTTAATGAGCAGTTCTTC.

This clone was observed a single time. V gene TRBV5-4 combines with J gene TRBJ2-7; no clear D gene. The CDR3 is 13 residues long. Germline V gene data show CDR1 as SGHNT and CDR2 as YYREEE (reference sequence). Trimming cost V 2 bases and J 4 bases, with 10 bases left between them. The CDR3 DNA sequence: TGTGCCAGCAGCTTCGACGGTTTGTACGAGCAGTACTTC. This sequence encodes CASSFDGLYEQYF.

The J gene is TRBJ2-1, the V gene TRBV5-1; D is perhaps TRBD2 (6 bases). V lost 2 bases and J lost 5, with 11 bases in between. The CDR3 has 14 amino acids. Looked up from germline, CDR1 is SGHRS and CDR2 is YFSETQ. The CDR3 sequence is CASSLELADNEQFF. CDR3 nucleotides: TGCGCCAGCAGCTTAGAGTTAGCGGACAATGAGCAGTTCTTC. Looking up the rest from reference TRBV5-1 and TRBJ2-1 gives the full variable domain: KAGVTQTPRYLIKTRGQQVTLSCSPISGHRSVSWYQQTPGQGLQFLFEYFSETQRNKGNFPGRFSGRQFSNSRSEMNVSTLELGDSALYLCASSLELADNEQFFGPGTRLTVL.

This clone was seen a single time. At one end, the junction sequence differs from germline, possibly due to a read error. The CDR3, as DNA: TGTGCCAGCAGTTTATTTGGGACTAGCCTCCTCTTC. Protein product: CASSLFGTSLLF. The chain couples TRBV27 to TRBJ2-1, with 9 bases identical to TRBD2. The germline V gene has CDR1 MNHEY and CDR2 SMNVEV (reference sequence). This CDR3 contains 12 residues.

This clone was observed at least ten times. The chain uses TRBV5-4 and TRBJ2-1; TRBD2 aligns across 7 bases. From germline, CDR1 is SGHNT and CDR2 YYREEE (reference sequence). The CDR3 runs to 16 residues. V was clipped by 3 bases and J by 2 bases; unmatched bases: 8. CDR3 coding DNA: TGTGCCAGCAGCTCGTTCCTAGCGGAGACCTACAATGAGCAGTTCTTC. Translated, it gives CASSSFLAETYNEQFF.

This clone occurred a few times. The rearrangement links TRBV25-1 to TRBJ2-7, with 7 bases matching TRBD2. CDR1 is MGHDK, CDR2 SYGVNS, per germline. V lost 3 bases, J lost 2 bases, and 7 bases stayed unmatched. The CDR3 totals 15 residues. The CDR3 loop reads CASSDPGTTAYEQYF. The DNA for the CDR3 is TGTGCCAGCAGTGATCCCGGGACTACCGCCTACGAGCAGTACTTC.

V and J are TRBV6-1 and TRBJ2-1; no clear D. Trimming cost V 8 bases and J 4 bases, with 15 bases left between them. The CDR3 has 14 amino acids. Germline CDR1 MNHNS, CDR2 SASEGT. The CDR3 sequence is CASGRGAQYNEQFF. Written as DNA, the CDR3 is TGTGCCAGCGGGCGCGGCGCTCAATACAATGAGCAGTTCTTC.

This clone was observed at least ten times. Other DNA sequences in this specimen translate into the identical CDR3. The rearrangement uses TRBV5-1 and TRBJ1-3; no reliable D call. Per the germline V gene, CDR1 is SGHRS and CDR2 is YFSETQ. Deletions cut 0 bases from V and 2 bases from J, with 12 bases between. This CDR3 comprises 16 residues. The CDR3 nucleotides are TGCGCCAGCAGCTTGGCCCGACCAAAGGCTGGAAACACCATATATTTT. It specifies CASSLARPKAGNTIYF.

The V gene is TRBV6-5, the J gene TRBJ1-2; TRBD1 aligns across 7 bases. Trimming at V came to 7 bases and at J to 3 bases, leaving 11 bases not matched to a gene. The germline CDR1 and CDR2 sequences are MNHEY and SVGAGI. This CDR3 has 15 amino acids. The CDR3 region has the DNA TGTGCCAGCAAGGACCTTTCGACAGGGCACTATGGCTACACCTTC. Amino acid sequence: CASKDLSTGHYGYTF.

The chain is built from TRBV10-3 and TRBJ2-7; TRBD1 matches 9 bases. The V gene end was trimmed by 0 bases and the J gene end by 1 base; junction bases not matched to a gene: 1. Germline values: CDR1 ENHRY, CDR2 SYGVKD. The CDR3 has 15 residues. The CDR3, as DNA: TGTGCCATCAGTGAGTCAGGGACAGGGTCCTACGAGCAGTACTTC. This translates into CAISESGTGSYEQYF.

The chain employs TRBV5-4 and TRBJ2-2; 11 bases fit TRBD2. CDR1 and CDR2 (germline): SGHNT, YYREEE (reference sequence). This CDR3 spans 16 amino acids. The V segment lost 5 bases and the J segment 1 base; nucleotides outside the gene matches: 4. The CDR3 here is CASREGTSGNTGELFF. The CDR3 nucleotides are TGTGCCAGCAGAGAGGGGACTAGCGGGAACACCGGGGAGCTGTTTTTT.

The rearrangement uses TRBV6-1 and TRBJ2-5, with 9 bases fitting TRBD2. With V trimmed by 8 bases and J by 2 bases, 9 bases remained unmatched. This CDR3 is built from 15 residues. Germline CDR1 MNHNS, CDR2 SASEGT. This CDR3 reads CASGGGSGGQETQYF. CDR3 nucleotides: TGTGCCAGCGGCGGTGGTAGCGGGGGTCAAGAGACCCAGTACTTC.

This chain connects TRBV5-1 to TRBJ2-2; no clear D gene. The CDR3 totals 16 residues. The V and J ends lost 1 base and 0 bases respectively, with 10 bases between them. CDR1 is SGHRS, CDR2 YFSETQ, per germline. This CDR3 reads CASSLNLHPNTGELFF. As DNA, the CDR3 is TGCGCCAGCAGCTTGAACCTCCACCCGAACACCGGGGAGCTGTTTTTT.

The chain joins TRBV6-5 to TRBJ2-1, with 9 bases aligning to TRBD1. Germline values: CDR1 MNHEY, CDR2 SVGAGI. J gave up 3 bases and V 10 bases, and 10 bases lay outside the gene matches. CDR3 length equals 15 residues. CDR3 region: CATRTGQGIYNEQFF. In DNA, the CDR3 is TGTGCCACAAGGACGGGACAGGGAATCTACAATGAGCAGTTCTTC.

J is TRBJ1-1 and V is TRBV6-5; 7 nucleotides line up with TRBD1. This CDR3 contains 13 residues. Germline-derived CDR1 and CDR2 are MNHEY and SVGAGI. The junction had 7 bases not matched to a gene; V was cut back by 10 bases and J by 2 bases. This chain's CDR3 is CAIQDRENTEAFF. Written as DNA, the CDR3 is TGTGCCATCCAAGACAGGGAAAACACTGAAGCTTTCTTT.

This clone turned up a few times. CDR3 amino acids: CASNLGTGIPGGTIYF. In nucleotides, the CDR3 is TGTGCCAGTAATCTCGGGACAGGGATACCCGGAGGCACCATATATTTT. The rearrangement links TRBV19 to TRBJ1-3, with TRBD1 identical over 9 bases. Losses at the gene ends were 7 bases for V and 9 bases for J; bases not matched to a gene: 16. Germline CDR1 LNHDA, CDR2 SQIVND (reference sequence). This CDR3 is built from 16 residues.

For the CDR3, the DNA is TGTGCCAGCAGTCCGGTTCTTAACACAGATACGCAGTATTTT. The encoded protein is CASSPVLNTDTQYF. This chain links TRBV7-9 with TRBJ2-3; D gene ambiguous. Deletions cut 6 bases from V and 2 bases from J, with 12 bases between. This CDR3 spans 14 amino acids. Germline V gives CDR1 SEHNR, CDR2 FQNEAQ (reference sequence).

This clone was found once. The rearrangement links TRBV19 to TRBJ1-5, with TRBD1 as a possible D gene (5 bases). The CDR3 extends over 13 amino acids. Germline CDR1 reads LNHDA; CDR2 reads SQIVND (reference sequence). Trimming cost V 5 bases and J 7 bases, with 12 bases left between them. The CDR3 DNA sequence: TGTGCCAGTAGTGACGAGGGGCACCAGCCCCAGCATTTT. Amino acids: CASSDEGHQPQHF.